Below, 11 T cell receptor beta chains from the same sample are listed, as sequenced in a study of cytomegalovirus exposure and HLA in healthy donors. Vbeta (60) and Jbeta (13) primers were used in the PCR. Libraries were prepared by immunoSEQ multiplex PCR; TCRdb keeps only in-frame clonotypes and omits some of them. Here the sample spans approximately 140,000 clones, 82% being singletons. Sequenced sample: PBMCs. Receptor source: a male donor in good health and CMV-seronegative.

In this sample, this clone turned up a few times. This chain links TRBV28 with TRBJ2-1, with TRBD2 matching 7 bases. Germline V gene sequence: CDR1 MDHEN, CDR2 SYDVKM. V was pared by 4 bases and J by 10 bases, with 22 bases of the junction left unmatched. This CDR3 is built from 18 residues. The CDR3 nucleotides read TGTGCCAGCAGTTCCCTCCTTATGACTAGCAGACGCCCTCGGGAGCAGTTCTTC. This gives the protein CASSSLLMTSRRPREQFF. The full variable domain, its missing parts supplied by reference TRBV28 and TRBJ2-1, is DVKVTQSSRYLVKRTGEKVFLECVQDMDHENMFWYRQDPGLGLRLIYFSYDVKMKEKGDIPEGYSVSREKKERFSLILESASTNQTSMYLCASSSLLMTSRRPREQFFGPGTRLTVL.

This clone showed up just once. The chain joins TRBV11-3 to TRBJ2-7, with 11 bases that match TRBD2. Germline V gene data show CDR1 as SGHNT and CDR2 as YENEEA. This CDR3 is built from 14 residues. J was trimmed by 3 bases and V by 4 bases; bases with no gene match: 2. The CDR3 is CASSSGTSGYEQYF. The CDR3 DNA follows: TGTGCCAGCAGCTCCGGGACTAGCGGCTACGAGCAGTACTTC.

The chain employs TRBV6-5 and TRBJ2-7; 9 bases align to TRBD2. CDR1 and CDR2 (germline): MNHEY, SVGAGI. The junction had 9 bases not matched to a gene; V was cut back by 7 bases and J by 5 bases. This CDR3 region has 14 residues. The chain's CDR3 is CASISREGRNEQYF. Written as DNA, the CDR3 is TGTGCCAGCATATCGCGGGAGGGCCGGAACGAGCAGTACTTC.

The J gene is TRBJ1-5, the V gene TRBV6-6; weak D call: TRBD1 (5 bases). The germline V gene has CDR1 MNHNY and CDR2 SVGAGI (reference sequence). The CDR3 is made up of 13 amino acids. The V end was cut by 2 bases, the J end by 5 bases, with 7 bases between. The CDR3 DNA follows: TGTGCCAGCAGTTACGAAGGGGATCAGCCCCAGCATTTT. This encodes CASSYEGDQPQHF.

The chain combines TRBV18 with TRBJ2-5; a weak D match, TRBD2 (7 bases). The CDR3 is 12 amino acids. V was shortened by 6 bases and J by 11 bases, with 16 bases between the two germline ends. The germline CDR1 and CDR2 sequences are KGHSH and LQKENI. This CDR3 reads CASSRGALEQYF. DNA for the CDR3: TGTGCCAGCTCCCGGGGGGCCCTGGAGCAGTACTTC.

This rearrangement joins TRBV30 to TRBJ1-5; D is perhaps TRBD1 (6 bases). Trimming cost V 4 bases and J 6 bases, with 16 bases left between them. Germline lookup yields CDR1 GTSNPN and CDR2 SVGIG (reference sequence). The CDR3 has 14 residues. As DNA, the CDR3 is TGTGCCTGGAAGGGGGACGGAGCTGGTCAGCCCCAGCATTTT. It codes for CAWKGDGAGQPQHF.

The V and J genes are TRBV4-1 and TRBJ2-7, with D unclear. Trimming removed 0 bases at V and 0 bases at J, with 9 bases between. Looked up from germline, CDR1 is MGHRA and CDR2 is YSYEKL. The CDR3 sequence is 15 residues long. The CDR3 DNA reads TGCGCCAGCAGCCAAGAACCCAGAGGCTCCTACGAGCAGTACTTC. Encoded protein: CASSQEPRGSYEQYF.

The chain employs TRBV29-1 and TRBJ2-7; D perhaps matches TRBD2 (7 bases). This CDR3 is 11 amino acids long. From germline, CDR1 is SQVTM and CDR2 ANQGSEA. Between the trimmed V and J ends, which lost 7 bases and 7 bases, there was a span of 14 bases. CDR3 sequence reads: CSAMGGGEQYF. The DNA of the CDR3 is TGCAGCGCCATGGGAGGGGGAGAGCAGTACTTC.

As to this clone: At one of its ends the junction is not consistent with the germline gene, which may arise from a read error. The gene calls are TRBV12-5 and TRBJ1-1, with D perhaps TRBD1 (5 bases). CDR1 is LGHNT and CDR2 is FRNRAP in the germline V gene. The CDR3 covers 21 residues. Here the CDR3 reads CASGLAIQVSLLWTAITEAFF. CDR3 bases: TGTGCTAGTGGCTTGGCTATACAGGTTTCGCTCTTGTGGACGGCCATCACTGAAGCTTTCTTT.

The gene calls are TRBV7-8 and TRBJ2-7; D is unclear. The CDR3 is 14 residues long. Looked up from germline, CDR1 is SGHVS and CDR2 is FQNEAQ. V lost 0 bases and J 0 bases, leaving 6 bases between the germline ends. The CDR3 reads CASSLARSSYEQYF. The CDR3 nucleotides are TGTGCCAGCAGCTTAGCTCGGTCCTCCTACGAGCAGTACTTC.

In this sample, this clone turned up once. This sequence joins TRBV19 and TRBJ2-1, with 8 bases lining up with TRBD2. The V segment lost 2 bases and the J segment 8 bases; nucleotides outside the gene matches: 8. The CDR3 is made up of 15 amino acids. Germline V lookup: CDR1 LNHDA, CDR2 SQIVND (reference sequence). CDR3 nucleotides: TGTGCCAGTAGTATAACCGGGAGGGGAGTAGATGAGCAGTTCTTC. Protein sequence: CASSITGRGVDEQFF.